The 14 T cell receptor beta chains listed next were all sequenced from one sample in a study of shared clonotypes between healthy human individuals. The table came from immunoSEQ multiplex PCR; TCRdb's copy has only in-frame clones and leaves some out. The sample yields approximately 700,000 clones, more than 70% seen once. Sequenced: memory CD4+ T cells sorted from blood. As for subset: CD45RA-negative fraction. These receptors originate from a woman aged 25-40 years in good health.

This clone occurred a few times. The V gene is TRBV27, the J gene TRBJ1-2, with a weak D call TRBD1 (6 bases). With 6 bases removed from V and 0 bases from J, the gap between germline ends came to 11 bases. The CDR3 is made up of 14 amino acids. Germline CDR1 reads MNHEY; CDR2 reads SMNVEV (reference sequence). Here the CDR3 reads CASRPAGANYGYTF. DNA for the CDR3: TGTGCCAGCAGACCAGCAGGGGCTAACTATGGCTACACCTTC.

About this clone: This same CDR3 is encoded by further DNA sequences in the sample. The CDR3 reads CASSEEGTDTQYF. Written as DNA, the CDR3 is TGTGCCAGCAGCGAGGAGGGGACAGATACGCAGTATTTT. The chain uses TRBV6-1 and TRBJ2-3, with D perhaps matching TRBD2 (6 bases). The germline CDR1 and CDR2 sequences are MNHNS and SASEGT. The V end was cut by 6 bases, the J end by 3 bases, with 10 bases between. The CDR3 has 13 residues.

The rearrangement joins TRBV23-1 to TRBJ1-2; 9 bases agree with TRBD1. TRBV23-1 is filed as an ORF, its function uncertain. The CDR3 totals 15 residues. V gave up 2 bases and J gave up 2 bases; unmatched junction bases: 3. CDR3 nucleotide sequence: TGCGCCAGCAGTCAACCCGGACAGGGGAACTATGGCTACACCTTC. It codes for CASSQPGQGNYGYTF.

Only a few counts were recorded for this clone. The chain combines TRBV30 with TRBJ2-2; D remains ambiguous. Per germline, CDR1 GTSNPN and CDR2 SVGIG (reference sequence). CDR3 size: 13 residues. V gave up 3 bases and J gave up 1 base, with 6 bases separating them. This CDR3 reads CAWRRGNTGELFF. CDR3 nucleotide sequence: TGTGCCTGGAGACGCGGGAACACCGGGGAGCTGTTTTTT.

V gene TRBV15 combines with J gene TRBJ2-6, with D possibly TRBD2 on 6 matching bases. The V gene lost 5 bases and the J gene lost 4 bases, with 12 bases spanning the gap. This CDR3 spans 15 amino acids. Germline V CDR1 and CDR2: LNHNV, YYDKDF (reference sequence). The CDR3 region has the DNA TGTGCCACCAGCCTCAGGGAGGCCGGGGCCAACGTCCTGACTTTC. Its protein is CATSLREAGANVLTF.

This chain joins TRBV7-3 and TRBJ2-1, with 9 bases that match TRBD1. The CDR3 length is 15 residues. Germline trimming cut 4 bases from V and 1 base from J; bases unmatched to any gene: 2. Germline loops: CDR1 SGHTA, CDR2 FQGTGA. The CDR3 protein is CASSSDRGSYNEQFF. The CDR3 nucleotides read TGTGCCAGCAGCTCTGACAGGGGGTCCTACAATGAGCAGTTCTTC.

The V gene is TRBV5-4, the J gene TRBJ2-3; 7 bases fit TRBD1. Germline V gives CDR1 SGHNT, CDR2 YYREEE (reference sequence). Trimming took 1 base from V and 2 from J; bases not matched to a gene: 10. The CDR3 spans 17 residues. The CDR3 DNA follows: TGTGCCAGCAGCTTGAAGACAGGACAGGCGGACACAGATACGCAGTATTTT. Its protein product is CASSLKTGQADTDTQYF.

With respect to this clone: A much larger clone lies one base from this, so it may be a read error. V and J are TRBV11-2 and TRBJ1-1; TRBD1 matches at 7 bases. The CDR3 is 13 residues long. The germline V gene encodes CDR1 SGHAT and CDR2 FQNNGV. The V gene end was trimmed by 5 bases and the J gene end by 3 bases; junction bases not matched to a gene: 3. CDR3 nucleotides: TGTGCCAGCAGCGTACAGGGGTACACTGAAGCTTTCTTT. It codes for CASSVQGYTEAFF.

The chain uses TRBV11-3 and TRBJ2-7, with 8 bases identical to TRBD1. Germline V gene sequence: CDR1 SGHNT, CDR2 YENEEA. V lost 0 bases, J lost 4 bases, and 5 bases stayed unmatched. CDR3 size: 15 residues. The CDR3 region is CASSLEAGGRYEQYF. The CDR3 DNA reads as TGTGCCAGCAGCTTAGAAGCAGGGGGCCGGTACGAGCAGTACTTC.

The chain is built from TRBV19 and TRBJ2-7; possibly TRBD1 for D (6 bases). The CDR3 length is 12 residues. Germline values: CDR1 LNHDA, CDR2 SQIVND (reference sequence). V dropped 6 bases and J dropped 2 bases, with 8 bases sitting between them. CDR3 residues: CASRRTAYEQYF. CDR3 in DNA: TGTGCCAGTAGGAGGACAGCCTACGAGCAGTACTTC.

The J gene is TRBJ2-3, the V gene TRBV28; 11 bases agree with TRBD2. This CDR3 has 13 residues. The germline V gene has CDR1 MDHEN and CDR2 SYDVKM. V lost 5 bases and J lost 9; bases outside the gene matches: 4. DNA of the CDR3: TGTGCCAGCAGTCCCACTAGCGGGAGCACGCAGTATTTT. It is translated as CASSPTSGSTQYF.

The chain links TRBV19 to TRBJ1-4, with 7 bases identical to TRBD1. Trimming took 5 bases from V and 5 from J; bases not matched to a gene: 8. The CDR3 loop spans 15 amino acids. Germline V CDR1 and CDR2: LNHDA, SQIVND (reference sequence). CDR3 region: CASSVSGTENEKLFF. The DNA of the CDR3 is TGTGCCAGTAGTGTCTCCGGGACAGAGAATGAAAAACTGTTTTTT.

The CDR3 region has the DNA TGTGCCATCAGTGAGGACAGGGGGCTTTACAATGAGCAGTTCTTC. Protein sequence: CAISEDRGLYNEQFF. The chain carries TRBV10-3 and TRBJ2-1; 10 bases line up with TRBD1. Germline V gene data show CDR1 as ENHRY and CDR2 as SYGVKD. With V trimmed by 2 bases and J by 4 bases, 2 bases remained unmatched. This CDR3 contains 15 residues.

The gene calls are TRBV28 and TRBJ2-7; unclear D gene. From germline, CDR1 is MDHEN and CDR2 SYDVKM. The CDR3 extends over 13 amino acids. The V and J ends lost 6 bases and 3 bases respectively, with 12 bases between them. This chain's CDR3 is CASSGPPGYEQYF. CDR3 sequence (DNA): TGTGCCAGCAGCGGACCCCCGGGCTACGAGCAGTACTTC.